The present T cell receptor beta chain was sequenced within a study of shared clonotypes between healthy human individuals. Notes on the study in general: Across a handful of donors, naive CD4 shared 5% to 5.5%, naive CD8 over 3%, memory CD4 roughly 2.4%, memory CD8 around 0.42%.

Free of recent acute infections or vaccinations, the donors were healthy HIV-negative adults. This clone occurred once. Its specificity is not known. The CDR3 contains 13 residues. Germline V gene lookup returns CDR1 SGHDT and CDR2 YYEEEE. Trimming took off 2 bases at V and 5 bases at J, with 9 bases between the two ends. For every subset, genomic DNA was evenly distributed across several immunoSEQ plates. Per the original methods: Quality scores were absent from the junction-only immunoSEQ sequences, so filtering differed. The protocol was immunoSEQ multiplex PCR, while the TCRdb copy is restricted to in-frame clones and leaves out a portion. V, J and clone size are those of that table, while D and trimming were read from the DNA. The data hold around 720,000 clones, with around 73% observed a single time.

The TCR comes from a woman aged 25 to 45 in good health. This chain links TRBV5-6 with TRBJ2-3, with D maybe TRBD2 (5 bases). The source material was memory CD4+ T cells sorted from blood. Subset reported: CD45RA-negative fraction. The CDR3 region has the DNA TGTGCCAGCAGCTTTGGACGGGAAGATACGCAGTATTTT. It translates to CASSFGREDTQYF.